Sequencing of this TCR beta chain was carried out in a study of shared clonotypes between healthy human individuals. The overall study: Three plates each covered CD4 naive and memory; CD8 naive two, CD8 memory one. General observations from the study: Naive subsets generally had larger estimated richness than memory subsets.

CDR1 MNHEY and CDR2 SMNVEV come from the germline V gene (reference sequence). The CDR3 spans 15 residues. Healthy adults negative for HIV, lacking recent acute infections or vaccinations, served as donors. A remark on this clone: The antigen is not known.

Replicate PCRs from sorted subsets contained about 200 ng DNA, which is 29,000 or so T cell genomes. Some clones are missing from TCRdb's copy, which holds only in-frame ones; the method was immunoSEQ multiplex PCR. The data contain roughly 1,600,000 clones, less than 99% of them seen just once; the ten biggest clones take up 0.36%. This receptor was identified in a man in his thirties or forties in good health. Material: naive CD4+ T cells sorted from blood. Subset specified: CD45RA+ positively selected. The genes are TRBV27 and TRBJ2-7; D might be TRBD1 (6 bases). The CDR3 region has the DNA TGTGTCAGTCATACCTGGAAGACAGGCTCCTACGAGCAGTACTTC. It encodes CVSHTWKTGSYEQYF.